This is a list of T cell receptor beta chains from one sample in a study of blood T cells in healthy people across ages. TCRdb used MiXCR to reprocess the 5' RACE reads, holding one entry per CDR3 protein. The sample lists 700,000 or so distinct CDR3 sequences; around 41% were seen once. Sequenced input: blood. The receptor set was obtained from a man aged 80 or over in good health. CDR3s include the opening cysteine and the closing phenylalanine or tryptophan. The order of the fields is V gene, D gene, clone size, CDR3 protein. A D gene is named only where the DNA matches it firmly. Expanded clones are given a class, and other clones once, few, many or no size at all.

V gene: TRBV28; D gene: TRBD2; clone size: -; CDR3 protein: CASRGLVYEQYF
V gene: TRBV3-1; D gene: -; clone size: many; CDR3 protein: CASGGLADSYEQYF
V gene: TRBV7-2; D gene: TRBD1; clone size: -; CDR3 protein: CASIYVGTGDYNEQYF
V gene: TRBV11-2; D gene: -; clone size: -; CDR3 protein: CASSLGGQGNNEQFF
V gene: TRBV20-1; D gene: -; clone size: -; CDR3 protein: CSATGDNQPQHF
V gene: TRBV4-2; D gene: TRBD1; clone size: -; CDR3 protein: CANSQDRGTNYGYTF
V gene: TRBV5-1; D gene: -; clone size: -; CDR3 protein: CASSDSFSYNSPLHF
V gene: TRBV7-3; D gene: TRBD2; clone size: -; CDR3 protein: CASTPSGGYNEQFF
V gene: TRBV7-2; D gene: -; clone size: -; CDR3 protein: CASSSNRDDRYF
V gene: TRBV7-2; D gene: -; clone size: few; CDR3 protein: CASSLGVGDGEETQYF
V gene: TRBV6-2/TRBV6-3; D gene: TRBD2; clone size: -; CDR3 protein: CASSYPGGLAGNNEQYF
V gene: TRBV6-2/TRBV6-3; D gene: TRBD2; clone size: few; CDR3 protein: CVSSQLAGGITGELFF
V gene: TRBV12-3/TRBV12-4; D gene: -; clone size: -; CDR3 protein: CASSFRTASSDTEYF
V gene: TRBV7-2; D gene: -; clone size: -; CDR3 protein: CASRTIARINEKLFF
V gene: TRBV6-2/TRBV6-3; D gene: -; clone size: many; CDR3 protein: CASSLGDNEQFF
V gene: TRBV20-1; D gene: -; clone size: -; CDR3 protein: CSVPNRDYEQYF
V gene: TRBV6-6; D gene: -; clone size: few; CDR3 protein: CASRRDLNIQYF
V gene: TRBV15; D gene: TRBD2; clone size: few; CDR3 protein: CATSRRSGSAGELFF
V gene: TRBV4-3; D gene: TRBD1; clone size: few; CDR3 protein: CASSQVPGGRSSGYTF
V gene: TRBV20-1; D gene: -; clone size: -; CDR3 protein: CSGKGVSNQPQHF
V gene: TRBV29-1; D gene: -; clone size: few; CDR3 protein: CSVSVDGQETQYF
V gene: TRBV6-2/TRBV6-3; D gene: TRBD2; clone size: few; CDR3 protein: CASSYSIGKVRGSQETQYF
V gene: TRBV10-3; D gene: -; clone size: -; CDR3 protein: CAISDRTYDTEAFF
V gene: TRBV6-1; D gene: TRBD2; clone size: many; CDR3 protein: CASSEGLAGAQETQYF
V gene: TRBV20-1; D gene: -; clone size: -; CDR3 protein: CSTRDDTLSYEQYF
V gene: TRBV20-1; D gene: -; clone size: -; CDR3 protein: CSARDTGRAANQPQHF
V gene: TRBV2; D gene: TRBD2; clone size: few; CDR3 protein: CASRAGGYTGELFF
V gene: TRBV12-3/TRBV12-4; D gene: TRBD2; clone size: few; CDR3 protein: CASRPLAGAGNTQYF